These T cell receptor beta chains were read from a single sample in a study of shared clonotypes between healthy human individuals. Libraries were prepared by immunoSEQ multiplex PCR; TCRdb keeps only in-frame clonotypes and omits some of them. In the table there are about 990,000 clones, approximately 80% of which are singletons. Source material: memory CD4+ T cells from PBMCs. The receptors derive from a man aged 18 to 30 in good health. Some clones in this sample may be carry-over from other donors' samples. The CDR3 runs from the conserved cysteine through the conserved F or W. Each record gives: J gene, V gene, CDR3 protein.

j_gene: TRBJ2-2
v_gene: TRBV10-3
CDR3aa: CAISDVTGFYTGELFF

j_gene: TRBJ1-2
v_gene: TRBV18
CDR3aa: CASSPGLGQGVIGYTF

j_gene: TRBJ2-7
v_gene: TRBV11-2
CDR3aa: CASSLDNGDEQYF

j_gene: TRBJ2-5
v_gene: TRBV18
CDR3aa: CASSIRTYQETQYF

j_gene: TRBJ1-1
v_gene: TRBV18
CDR3aa: CASSLEETGVRAFF

j_gene: TRBJ2-1
v_gene: TRBV6-6
CDR3aa: CASRTRQGGYNEQFF

j_gene: TRBJ1-5
v_gene: TRBV2
CDR3aa: CASWLGRGGNQPQHF

j_gene: TRBJ2-4
v_gene: TRBV18
CDR3aa: CASSRGFSDIQYF

j_gene: TRBJ1-1
v_gene: TRBV11-3
CDR3aa: CASSFWGMNTEAFF

j_gene: TRBJ2-3
v_gene: TRBV5-1
CDR3aa: CASSFEDTDTQYF

j_gene: TRBJ1-2
v_gene: TRBV6-5
CDR3aa: CASSTGTVGYTF

j_gene: TRBJ1-2
v_gene: TRBV28
CDR3aa: CATYDRGPYGYTF

j_gene: TRBJ2-7
v_gene: TRBV5-1
CDR3aa: CASSATGTGAYEQYF

j_gene: TRBJ2-3
v_gene: TRBV27
CDR3aa: CASSLLQTTATQYF

j_gene: TRBJ2-1
v_gene: TRBV5-1
CDR3aa: CASSWGQSSYNEQFF

j_gene: TRBJ2-1
v_gene: TRBV27
CDR3aa: CASSFRLPGRAVNEQFF

j_gene: TRBJ1-6
v_gene: TRBV30
CDR3aa: CAWSLQDSPLHF

j_gene: TRBJ1-5
v_gene: TRBV28
CDR3aa: CASSLFGVGFSNQPQHF

j_gene: TRBJ1-2
v_gene: TRBV28
CDR3aa: CASSNYGYTF

j_gene: TRBJ1-5
v_gene: TRBV5-4
CDR3aa: CASSLAGQTSTQHF

j_gene: TRBJ1-2
v_gene: TRBV7-9
CDR3aa: CASSLSGVDGYTF

j_gene: TRBJ2-7
v_gene: TRBV14
CDR3aa: CASMIAGGYEQYF

j_gene: TRBJ1-4
v_gene: TRBV28
CDR3aa: CASRRGPNEKLFF

j_gene: TRBJ2-7
v_gene: TRBV28
CDR3aa: CASSLSSGRAYEQYF

j_gene: TRBJ2-7
v_gene: TRBV5-1
CDR3aa: CASRAETYEQYF

j_gene: TRBJ2-1
v_gene: TRBV28
CDR3aa: CASSFARPSGYNEQFF

j_gene: TRBJ2-2
v_gene: TRBV15
CDR3aa: CATSRESRGTGELFF

j_gene: TRBJ2-1
v_gene: TRBV29-1
CDR3aa: CSVQREGRPDNEQFF

j_gene: TRBJ1-2
v_gene: TRBV30
CDR3aa: CAWSPLWGYGYTF

j_gene: TRBJ1-5
v_gene: TRBV28
CDR3aa: CASSLVVVGLQPQHF

j_gene: TRBJ2-3
v_gene: TRBV6-5
CDR3aa: CASSPSGPRTDTQYF

j_gene: TRBJ1-3
v_gene: TRBV28
CDR3aa: CASFDRAGNTIYF

j_gene: TRBJ2-7
v_gene: TRBV30
CDR3aa: CAGMGDSYEQYF

j_gene: TRBJ2-3
v_gene: TRBV9
CDR3aa: CASSRTLPLAGPGDTQYF

j_gene: TRBJ1-2
v_gene: TRBV6-5
CDR3aa: CASSLNRGYGYTF

j_gene: TRBJ2-7
v_gene: TRBV28
CDR3aa: CASSLYKRYEQYF

j_gene: TRBJ2-5
v_gene: TRBV19
CDR3aa: CATNPGGQETQYF

j_gene: TRBJ2-3
v_gene: TRBV4-2
CDR3aa: CASSQVSGESTDTQYF

j_gene: TRBJ2-5
v_gene: TRBV2
CDR3aa: CASRGRETQYF

j_gene: TRBJ2-3
v_gene: TRBV29-1
CDR3aa: CSAGGHTDTQYF

j_gene: TRBJ2-5
v_gene: TRBV7-2
CDR3aa: CASTRIAGGGGTQYF

j_gene: TRBJ2-1
v_gene: TRBV7-8
CDR3aa: CASSLAGRAENEQFF

j_gene: TRBJ1-2
v_gene: TRBV29-1
CDR3aa: CSVATPQGNYGYTF